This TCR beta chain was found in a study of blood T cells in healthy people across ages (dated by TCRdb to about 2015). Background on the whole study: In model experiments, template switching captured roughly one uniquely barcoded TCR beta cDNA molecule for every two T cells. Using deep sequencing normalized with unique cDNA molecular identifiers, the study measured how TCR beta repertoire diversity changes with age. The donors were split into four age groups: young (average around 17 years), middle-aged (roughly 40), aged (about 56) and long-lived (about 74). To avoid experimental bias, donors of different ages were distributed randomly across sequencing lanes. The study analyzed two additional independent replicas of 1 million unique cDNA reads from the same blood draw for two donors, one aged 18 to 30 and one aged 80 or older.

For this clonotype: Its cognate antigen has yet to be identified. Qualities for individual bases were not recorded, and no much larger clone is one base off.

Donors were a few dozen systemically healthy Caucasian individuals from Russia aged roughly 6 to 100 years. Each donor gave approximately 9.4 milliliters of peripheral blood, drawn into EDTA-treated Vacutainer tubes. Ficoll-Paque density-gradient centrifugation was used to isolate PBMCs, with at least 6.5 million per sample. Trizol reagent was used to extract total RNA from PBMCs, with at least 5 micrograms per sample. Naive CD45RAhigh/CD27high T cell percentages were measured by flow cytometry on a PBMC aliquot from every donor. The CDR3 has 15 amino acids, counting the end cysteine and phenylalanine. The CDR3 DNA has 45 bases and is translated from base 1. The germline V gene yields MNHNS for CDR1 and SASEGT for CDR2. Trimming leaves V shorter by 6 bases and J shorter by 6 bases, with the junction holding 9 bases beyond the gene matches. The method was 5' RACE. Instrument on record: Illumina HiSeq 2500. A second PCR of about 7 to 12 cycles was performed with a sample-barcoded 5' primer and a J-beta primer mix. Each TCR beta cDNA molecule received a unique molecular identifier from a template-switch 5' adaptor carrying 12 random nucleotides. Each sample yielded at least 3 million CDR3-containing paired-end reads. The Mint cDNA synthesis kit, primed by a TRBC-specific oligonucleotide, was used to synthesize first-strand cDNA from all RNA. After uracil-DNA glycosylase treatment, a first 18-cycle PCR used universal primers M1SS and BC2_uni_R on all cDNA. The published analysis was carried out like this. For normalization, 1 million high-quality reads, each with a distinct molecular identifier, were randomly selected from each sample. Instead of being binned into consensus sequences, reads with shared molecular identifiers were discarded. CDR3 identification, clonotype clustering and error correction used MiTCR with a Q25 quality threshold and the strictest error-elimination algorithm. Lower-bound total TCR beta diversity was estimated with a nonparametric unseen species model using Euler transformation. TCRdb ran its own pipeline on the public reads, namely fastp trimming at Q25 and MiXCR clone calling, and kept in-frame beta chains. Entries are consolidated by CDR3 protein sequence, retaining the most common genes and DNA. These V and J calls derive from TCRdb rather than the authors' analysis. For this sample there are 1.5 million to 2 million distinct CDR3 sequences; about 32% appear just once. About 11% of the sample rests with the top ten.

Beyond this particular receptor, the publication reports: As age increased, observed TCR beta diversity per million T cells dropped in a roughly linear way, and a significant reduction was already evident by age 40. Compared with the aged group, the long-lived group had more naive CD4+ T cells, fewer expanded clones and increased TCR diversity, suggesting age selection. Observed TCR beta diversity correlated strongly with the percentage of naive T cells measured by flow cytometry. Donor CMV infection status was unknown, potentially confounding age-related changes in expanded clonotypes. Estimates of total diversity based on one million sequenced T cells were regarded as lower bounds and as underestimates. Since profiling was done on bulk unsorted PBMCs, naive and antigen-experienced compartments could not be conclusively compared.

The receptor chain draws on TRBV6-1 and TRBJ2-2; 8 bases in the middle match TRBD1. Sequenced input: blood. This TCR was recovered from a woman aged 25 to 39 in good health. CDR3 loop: CASRRDRGAAGELFF. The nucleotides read TGTGCCAGCAGAAGAGACAGGGGCGCCGCCGGGGAGCTGTTTTTT.